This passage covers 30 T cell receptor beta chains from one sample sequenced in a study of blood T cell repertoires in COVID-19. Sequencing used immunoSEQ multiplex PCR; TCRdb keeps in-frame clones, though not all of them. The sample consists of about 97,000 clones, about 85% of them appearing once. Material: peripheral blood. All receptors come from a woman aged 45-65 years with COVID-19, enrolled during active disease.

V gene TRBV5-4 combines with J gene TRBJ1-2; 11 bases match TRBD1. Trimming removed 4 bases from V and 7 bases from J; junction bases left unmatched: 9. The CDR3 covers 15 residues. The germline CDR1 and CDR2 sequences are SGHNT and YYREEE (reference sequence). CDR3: CASSATGQGEGGYTF. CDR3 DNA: TGTGCCAGCAGCGCGACGGGACAGGGGGAAGGTGGCTACACCTTC.

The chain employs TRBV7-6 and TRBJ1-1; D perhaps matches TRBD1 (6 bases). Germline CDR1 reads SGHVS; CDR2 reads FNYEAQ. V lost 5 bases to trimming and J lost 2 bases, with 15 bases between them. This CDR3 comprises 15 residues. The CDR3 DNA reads TGTGCCAGCAGCGCGGACAGCCTCGAAAACACTGAAGCTTTCTTT. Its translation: CASSADSLENTEAFF.

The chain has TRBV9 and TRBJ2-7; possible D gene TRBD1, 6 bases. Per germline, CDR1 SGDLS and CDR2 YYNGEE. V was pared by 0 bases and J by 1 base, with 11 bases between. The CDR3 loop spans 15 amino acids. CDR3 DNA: TGTGCCAGCAGCGTAGCGACAGGCGAGTCCTACGAGCAGTACTTC. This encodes CASSVATGESYEQYF. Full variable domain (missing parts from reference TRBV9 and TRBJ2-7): DSGVTQTPKHLITATGQRVTLRCSPRSGDLSVYWYQQSLDQGLQFLIQYYNGEERAKGNILERFSAQQFPDLHSELNLSSLELGDSALYFCASSVATGESYEQYFGPGTRLTVT.

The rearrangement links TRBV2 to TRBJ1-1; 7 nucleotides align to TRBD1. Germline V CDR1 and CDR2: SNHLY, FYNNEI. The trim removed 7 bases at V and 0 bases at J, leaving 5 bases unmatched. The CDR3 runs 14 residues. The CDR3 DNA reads TGTGCCAGCAACAAGGGACAGCTGAACACTGAAGCTTTCTTT. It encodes CASNKGQLNTEAFF.

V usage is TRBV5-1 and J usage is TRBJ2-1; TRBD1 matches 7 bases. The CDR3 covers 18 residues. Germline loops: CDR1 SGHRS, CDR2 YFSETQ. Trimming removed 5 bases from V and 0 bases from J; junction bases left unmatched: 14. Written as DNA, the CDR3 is TGCGCCAGCAGTAGGGACAGTAAAACACTGAGCTCCTACAATGAGCAGTTCTTC. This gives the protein CASSRDSKTLSSYNEQFF. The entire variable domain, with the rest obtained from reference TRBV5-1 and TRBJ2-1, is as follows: KAGVTQTPRYLIKTRGQQVTLSCSPISGHRSVSWYQQTPGQGLQFLFEYFSETQRNKGNFPGRFSGRQFSNSRSEMNVSTLELGDSALYLCASSRDSKTLSSYNEQFFGPGTRLTVL.

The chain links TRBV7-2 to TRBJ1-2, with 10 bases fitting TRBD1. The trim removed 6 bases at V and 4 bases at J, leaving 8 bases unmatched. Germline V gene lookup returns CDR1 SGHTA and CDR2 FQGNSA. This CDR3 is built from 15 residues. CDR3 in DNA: TGTGCCAGCAGTTTGGGGACAGGGGCGTTCTATGGCTACACCTTC. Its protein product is CASSLGTGAFYGYTF.

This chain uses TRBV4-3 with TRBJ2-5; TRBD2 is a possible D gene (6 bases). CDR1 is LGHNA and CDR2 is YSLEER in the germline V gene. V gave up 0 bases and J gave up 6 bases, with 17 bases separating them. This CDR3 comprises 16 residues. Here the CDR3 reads CASSQDWGTVMQTQYF. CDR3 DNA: TGCGCCAGCAGCCAAGATTGGGGGACTGTCATGCAGACCCAGTACTTC.

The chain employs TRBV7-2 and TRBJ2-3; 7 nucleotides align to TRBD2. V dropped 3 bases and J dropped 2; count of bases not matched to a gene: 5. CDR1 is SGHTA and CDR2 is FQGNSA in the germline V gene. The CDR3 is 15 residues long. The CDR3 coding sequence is TGTGCCAGCAGCTTTTCCGGGACTAACACAGATACGCAGTATTTT. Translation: CASSFSGTNTDTQYF.

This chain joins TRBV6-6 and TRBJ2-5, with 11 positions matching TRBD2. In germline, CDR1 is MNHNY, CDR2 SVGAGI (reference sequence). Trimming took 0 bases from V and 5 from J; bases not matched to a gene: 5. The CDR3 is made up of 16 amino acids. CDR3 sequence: CASSYSTSGVSETQYF. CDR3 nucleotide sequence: TGTGCCAGCAGTTACTCGACTAGCGGGGTTAGTGAGACCCAGTACTTC.

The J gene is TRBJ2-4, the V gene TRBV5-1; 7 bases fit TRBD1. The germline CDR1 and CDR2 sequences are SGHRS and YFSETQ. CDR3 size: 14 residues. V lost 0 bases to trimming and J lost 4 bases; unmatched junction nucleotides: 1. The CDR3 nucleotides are TGCGCCAGCAGCTTGGGGGACAGTAAAAACATTCAGTACTTC. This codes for CASSLGDSKNIQYF.

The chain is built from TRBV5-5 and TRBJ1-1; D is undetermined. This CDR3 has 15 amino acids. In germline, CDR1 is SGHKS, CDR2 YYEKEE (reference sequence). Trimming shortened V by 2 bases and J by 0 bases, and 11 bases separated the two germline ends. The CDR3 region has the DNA TGTGCCAGCAGCTTTTTCTTACAGATGAACACTGAAGCTTTCTTT. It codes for CASSFFLQMNTEAFF.

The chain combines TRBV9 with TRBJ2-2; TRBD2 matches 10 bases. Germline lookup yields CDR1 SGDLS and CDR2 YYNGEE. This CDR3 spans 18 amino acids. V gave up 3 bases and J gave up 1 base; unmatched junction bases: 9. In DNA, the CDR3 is TGTGCCAGCAGCGGTGGACTAGCGGTTAGCAGGAACACCGGGGAGCTGTTTTTT. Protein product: CASSGGLAVSRNTGELFF.

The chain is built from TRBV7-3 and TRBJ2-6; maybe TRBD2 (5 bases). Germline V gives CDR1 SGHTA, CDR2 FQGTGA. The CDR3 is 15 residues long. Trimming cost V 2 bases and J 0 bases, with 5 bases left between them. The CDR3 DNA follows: TGTGCCAGCAGCTTAGGAGGCTCTGGGGCCAACGTCCTGACTTTC. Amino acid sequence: CASSLGGSGANVLTF.

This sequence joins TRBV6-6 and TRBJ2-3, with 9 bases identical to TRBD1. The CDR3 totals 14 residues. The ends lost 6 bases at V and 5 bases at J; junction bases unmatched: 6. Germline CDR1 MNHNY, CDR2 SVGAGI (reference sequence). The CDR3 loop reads CASRTQGALDTQYF. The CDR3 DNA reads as TGTGCCAGCAGAACACAGGGGGCGTTAGATACGCAGTATTTT.

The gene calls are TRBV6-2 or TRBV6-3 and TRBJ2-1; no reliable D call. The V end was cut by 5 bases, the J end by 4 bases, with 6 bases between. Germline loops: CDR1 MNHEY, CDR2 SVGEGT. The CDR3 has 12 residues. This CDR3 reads CASSRLYNEQFF. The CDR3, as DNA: TGTGCCAGCAGTCGTTTATACAATGAGCAGTTCTTC.

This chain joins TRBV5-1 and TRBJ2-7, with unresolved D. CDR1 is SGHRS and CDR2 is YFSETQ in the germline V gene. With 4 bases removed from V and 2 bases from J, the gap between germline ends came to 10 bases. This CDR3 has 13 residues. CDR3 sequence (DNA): TGCGCCAGCAGCCCTGACAACACCTACGAGCAGTACTTC. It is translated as CASSPDNTYEQYF.

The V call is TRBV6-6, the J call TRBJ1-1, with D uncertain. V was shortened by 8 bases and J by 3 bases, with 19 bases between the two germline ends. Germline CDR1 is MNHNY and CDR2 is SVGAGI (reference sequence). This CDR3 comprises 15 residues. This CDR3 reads CASRQSRARDTEAFF. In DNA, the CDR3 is TGTGCCAGCCGTCAGTCGAGGGCCCGGGACACTGAAGCTTTCTTT.

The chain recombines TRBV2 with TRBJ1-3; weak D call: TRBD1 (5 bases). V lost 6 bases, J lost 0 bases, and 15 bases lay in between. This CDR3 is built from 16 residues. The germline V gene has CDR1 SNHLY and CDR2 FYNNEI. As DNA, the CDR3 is TGTGCCAGCAGCCTCCAGGGAGGGTTCTCTGGAAACACCATATATTTT. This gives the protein CASSLQGGFSGNTIYF.

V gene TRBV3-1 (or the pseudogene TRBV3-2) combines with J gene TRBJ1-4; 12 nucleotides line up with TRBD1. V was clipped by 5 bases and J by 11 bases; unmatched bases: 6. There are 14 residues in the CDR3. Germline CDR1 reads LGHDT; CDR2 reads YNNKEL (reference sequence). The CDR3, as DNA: TGTGCCAGCAGCTCCGGGACAGGGGGCGATAAACTGTTTTTT. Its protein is CASSSGTGGDKLFF.

The DNA for the CDR3 is TGTGCCAGCAGCGTGGTGGGCAACCTCTACGAGCAGTACTTC. It is translated as CASSVVGNLYEQYF. The chain is built from TRBV5-5 and TRBJ2-7; no clear D gene. Trimming removed 4 bases from V and 3 bases from J, with 14 bases in between. The CDR3 runs 14 residues. The V gene's germline CDR1 is SGHKS and CDR2 YYEKEE (reference sequence).

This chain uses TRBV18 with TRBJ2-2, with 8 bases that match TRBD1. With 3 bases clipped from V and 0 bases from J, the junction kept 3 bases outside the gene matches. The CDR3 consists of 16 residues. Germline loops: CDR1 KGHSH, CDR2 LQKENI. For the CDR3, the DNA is TGTGCCAGCTCACCGACAGGGGCTGCGAACACCGGGGAGCTGTTTTTT. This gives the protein CASSPTGAANTGELFF.

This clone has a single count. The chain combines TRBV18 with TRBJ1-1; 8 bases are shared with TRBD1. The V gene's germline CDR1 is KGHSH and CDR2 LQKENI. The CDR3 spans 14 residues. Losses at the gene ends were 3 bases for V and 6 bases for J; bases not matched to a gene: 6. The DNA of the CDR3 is TGTGCCAGCTCACCGACAGGGGTCGGGGCTGAAGCTTTCTTT. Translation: CASSPTGVGAEAFF.

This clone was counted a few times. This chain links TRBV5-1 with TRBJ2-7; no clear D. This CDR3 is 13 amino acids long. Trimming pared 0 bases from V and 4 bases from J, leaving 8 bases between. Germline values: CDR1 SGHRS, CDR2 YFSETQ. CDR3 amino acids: CASSLGLLYEQYF. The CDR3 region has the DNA TGCGCCAGCAGCTTGGGCCTACTATACGAGCAGTACTTC.

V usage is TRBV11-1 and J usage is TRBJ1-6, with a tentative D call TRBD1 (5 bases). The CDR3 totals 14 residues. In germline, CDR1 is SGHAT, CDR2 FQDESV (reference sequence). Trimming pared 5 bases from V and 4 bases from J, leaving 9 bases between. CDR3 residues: CASSLGHYNSPLHF. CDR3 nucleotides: TGTGCCAGCAGCCTTGGACATTATAATTCACCCCTCCACTTT.

The CDR3, as DNA: TGTGCCACCAGTGATTTTGCGGACAATCAGCCCCAGCATTTT. It encodes CATSDFADNQPQHF. The chain employs TRBV24-1 and TRBJ1-5; D not certain. This CDR3 is built from 14 residues. Between the trimmed V and J ends, which lost 1 base and 3 bases, there was a span of 6 bases. The V gene's germline CDR1 is KGHDR and CDR2 SFDVKD.

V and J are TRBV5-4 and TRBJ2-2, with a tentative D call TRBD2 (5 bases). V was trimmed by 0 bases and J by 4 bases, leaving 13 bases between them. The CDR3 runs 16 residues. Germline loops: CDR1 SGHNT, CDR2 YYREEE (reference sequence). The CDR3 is CASSLVAGRGTGELFF. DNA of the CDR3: TGTGCCAGCAGCTTGGTGGCGGGTCGCGGCACCGGGGAGCTGTTTTTT.

This CDR3 is CASSESGLSGGAYEQYF. In nucleotides, the CDR3 is TGCGCCAGCAGTGAGTCGGGTCTGAGCGGGGGGGCCTACGAGCAGTACTTC. This chain links TRBV10-1 with TRBJ2-7, with TRBD2 identical over 10 bases. The length of the CDR3 is 17 residues. Per the germline V gene, CDR1 is WNHNN and CDR2 is SYGVQD (reference sequence). V trimming: 0 bases; J trimming: 2 bases; junction bases outside the gene matches: 7.

Written as DNA, the CDR3 is TGTGCCAGCAGCCAAGGTTACTCTGGAAACACCATATATTTT. It codes for CASSQGYSGNTIYF. The chain is built from TRBV14 and TRBJ1-3; no reliable D call. The CDR3 is 14 residues long. V was cut by 1 base and J by 0 bases, with 4 bases left in between. Germline V lookup: CDR1 SGHDN, CDR2 FVKESK.

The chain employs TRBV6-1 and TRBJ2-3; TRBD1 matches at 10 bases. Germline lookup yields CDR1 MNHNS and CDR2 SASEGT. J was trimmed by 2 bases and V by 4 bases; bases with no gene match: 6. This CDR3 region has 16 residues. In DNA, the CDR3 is TGTGCCAGCAGTGCCGGGACAGGGGACCCCACAGATACGCAGTATTTT. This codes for CASSAGTGDPTDTQYF.

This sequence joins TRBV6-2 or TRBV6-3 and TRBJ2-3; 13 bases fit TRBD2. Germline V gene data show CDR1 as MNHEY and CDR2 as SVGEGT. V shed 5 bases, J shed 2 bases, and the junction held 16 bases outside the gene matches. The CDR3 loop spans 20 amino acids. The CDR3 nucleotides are TGTGCCAGCAGTCACCGGACTAGCGGGGGCCCACAGGGGAACACAGATACGCAGTATTTT. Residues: CASSHRTSGGPQGNTDTQYF.